This T cell receptor beta chain was documented in a study of blood T cell repertoires in COVID-19. Across the study: In each case, the material was cDNA or gDNA derived from T cells, B-cell-depleted T cells, or PBMCs.

In the authors' methods: Reference gene primer amplification gave nucleated cell count estimates. Generated by immunoSEQ multiplex PCR, the TCRdb table keeps only in-frame clones and is missing some. V, J and clone size reflect that table, while D and trimming were determined from the DNA. The sample carries under 400,000 clones, around 90% recorded once. CDR3 length: 14 amino acids. V lost 10 bases and J lost 8; bases outside the gene matches: 9. Germline V gene data show CDR1 as SGHTA and CDR2 as FQGNSA. The gene calls are TRBV7-2 and TRBJ2-3; 13 bases match TRBD2. Sequenced material: peripheral blood. This clonotype was obtained from a woman aged 25 to 39 with COVID-19, enrolled during active disease. The CDR3 is CATSTSGGRGTQYF. In DNA form, the CDR3 reads TGTGCCACCTCGACTAGCGGGGGGCGGGGTACGCAGTATTTT.